This TCR beta chain originates from a study of T cells after yellow fever vaccination. Findings of the study overall: Post-booster samples contained most primary-vaccination clones (approximately 95% CD4, around 88% CD8). There was a small share of clonotypes that showed up in both the CD4 and CD8 compartments.

In this sample, this clonotype turned up many times. Its matching antigen is unknown. TCR cDNA, made by 5'RACE template switching, carried an added universal primer site and UMIs. TCRdb re-called the 5' RACE reads through MiXCR, storing one row per CDR3 protein. The table shows 200,000 to 300,000 distinct CDR3 sequences, with roughly 13% occurring only once. This receptor was taken from a man in his thirties or forties who received the YFV17D yellow fever vaccine. Sequencing used CD4+ T cells sorted from PBMCs, obtained 45 days after the yellow fever booster vaccination.

The CDR3 nucleotides read TGTGCCAGCAGTTTAAAGTCCTACAATGAGCAGTTCTTC. Amino acids: CASSLKSYNEQFF. V usage is TRBV12-3 or TRBV12-4 and J usage is TRBJ2-1; the D is unclear. V lost 2 bases and J 1 base, leaving 3 bases between the germline ends. This CDR3 spans 13 amino acids.